The next 15 T cell receptor beta chains were all read from a single sample in a study of T cells in Graves' hyperthyroidism and ophthalmopathy. Amplification targeted TCR beta CDR3 regions from RNA transcripts. HTBI primers were the set used in a first-round RT-PCR of the TCR CDR3. TCRdb fed the multiplex PCR reads into MiXCR, producing one record per CDR3 protein. The sample lists roughly 150,000 distinct CDR3 sequences; about a tenth were seen once. Sequencing was carried out using blood. The receptors come from a woman aged 18-29 years with Graves' hyperthyroidism that later progressed to Graves' ophthalmopathy.

This clonotype has a count of ten or more. V gene TRBV10-3 combines with J gene TRBJ1-1; D may be TRBD1 (5 bases). CDR3 length: 13 amino acids. In germline, CDR1 is ENHRY, CDR2 SYGVKD. V shed 0 bases and J shed 6 bases, with 8 bases lying between them. The CDR3 loop reads CAISESVGAEAFF. In DNA, the CDR3 is TGTGCCATCAGTGAGTCGGTAGGGGCTGAAGCTTTCTTT.

This clonotype was seen repeatedly, ten times or more. This chain links TRBV12-3 or TRBV12-4 with TRBJ1-6; D is ambiguous. This CDR3 spans 16 amino acids. Trimming cost V 2 bases and J 0 bases, with 8 bases left between them. The CDR3 nucleotides read TGTGCCAGCAGTTTAACTGGTCGCTCCTATAATTCACCCCTCCACTTT. Residues: CASSLTGRSYNSPLHF.

This clonotype has a count of ten or more. The chain couples TRBV25-1 to TRBJ1-3, with TRBD1 identical over 8 bases. V lost 5 bases, J lost 0 bases, and 3 bases stayed unmatched. There are 15 residues in the CDR3. CDR1 is MGHDK and CDR2 is SYGVNS in the germline V gene. CDR3 in DNA: TGTGCCAGCAGTCCAGGGGGCAACTCTGGAAACACCATATATTTT. Its protein product is CASSPGGNSGNTIYF.

This clonotype was detected a few times. The chain carries TRBV20-1 and TRBJ2-1; D call uncertain. The CDR3 loop spans 15 amino acids. V dropped 0 bases and J dropped 1 base, with 10 bases sitting between them. Germline V gene sequence: CDR1 DFQATT, CDR2 SNEGSKA (reference sequence). The CDR3 bases are TGCAGTGCTAGAGATCTAGGAGCGTCCTACAATGAGCAGTTCTTC. Translated, it gives CSARDLGASYNEQFF.

This clonotype was observed many times. The V gene is TRBV20-1, the J gene TRBJ2-7; 8 bases agree with TRBD1. The CDR3 runs 14 residues. Germline V gives CDR1 DFQATT, CDR2 SNEGSKA (reference sequence). The V and J ends lost 6 bases and 5 bases, in that order; junction bases with no gene match: 12. Here the CDR3 DNA reads TGCAGTGCCCTGGATCCCCACAGGGGGGACGAGCAGTACTTC. Encoded protein: CSALDPHRGDEQYF.

In its sample, this clonotype was seen many times. The chain joins TRBV2 to TRBJ1-1; possibly TRBD1 for D (5 bases). Germline V gene lookup returns CDR1 SNHLY and CDR2 FYNNEI. CDR3 length: 16 amino acids. V was trimmed by 1 base and J by 0 bases, leaving 12 bases between them. CDR3 in DNA: TGTGCCAGCAGTGAAGTACCGGGACGGATGAACACTGAAGCTTTCTTT. It codes for CASSEVPGRMNTEAFF.

This clonotype was observed at least ten times. V usage is TRBV20-1 and J usage is TRBJ1-5, with TRBD1 identical over 9 bases. Germline V CDR1 and CDR2: DFQATT, SNEGSKA (reference sequence). V shed 3 bases and J 7 bases; nucleotides not matched to a gene: 13. The CDR3 spans 16 residues. The CDR3 DNA reads TGCAGTGCTAGGGATAATACAGGGGGCGCGGGGCAGCCCCAGCATTTT. Translation: CSARDNTGGAGQPQHF.

This clonotype was observed a few times. The V call is TRBV18, the J call TRBJ2-2; no definite D call. The V and J ends lost 2 bases and 6 bases respectively, with 7 bases between them. Germline V lookup: CDR1 KGHSH, CDR2 LQKENI. This CDR3 comprises 13 residues. Here the CDR3 reads CASSPIAPGELFF. CDR3 in DNA: TGTGCCAGCTCACCAATAGCCCCCGGGGAGCTGTTTTTT.

This clonotype was observed a handful of times. The chain couples TRBV30 to TRBJ1-5; no firm D call. Germline values: CDR1 GTSNPN, CDR2 SVGIG (reference sequence). This CDR3 has 14 amino acids. Trimming took off 3 bases at V and 3 bases at J, with 12 bases between the two ends. The CDR3 bases are TGTGCCTGGAGGGAGGGCACCCCCAATCAGCCCCAGCATTTT. Encoded protein: CAWREGTPNQPQHF.

This clonotype was detected many times. The chain is built from TRBV5-8 and TRBJ1-6, with D unresolved. CDR3 length: 15 amino acids. Deletions cut 1 base from V and 9 bases from J, with 14 bases between. The V gene's germline CDR1 is SGHTS and CDR2 YDEGEE. The CDR3: CASSLQAGNLSPLHF. CDR3 DNA sequence: TGTGCCAGCAGCTTGCAGGCGGGAAACCTTTCACCCCTCCACTTT.

The V call is TRBV9, the J call TRBJ2-1, with TRBD2 matching over 10 bases. Germline values: CDR1 SGDLS, CDR2 YYNGEE. CDR3 size: 16 residues. With V trimmed by 3 bases and J by 4 bases, 7 bases remained unmatched. DNA of the CDR3: TGTGCCAGCAGCGCTGCCGGGACTAGCGTATACAATGAGCAGTTCTTC. Translating gives CASSAAGTSVYNEQFF.

This clonotype has a handful of counts. The germline gene is not matched at one end of the junction; a read error may be the cause. The chain has TRBV12-3 or TRBV12-4 and TRBJ1-3; 12 nucleotides agree with TRBD1. The CDR3 runs 19 residues. The CDR3 sequence: CASSSGGTGGVWSGNAIYF. In DNA form, the CDR3 reads TGTGCCAGCAGTTCAGGCGGGACAGGGGGCGTTTGGTCTGGAAACGCCATATATTTT.

This clonotype was counted ten times or more. J is TRBJ1-1 and V is TRBV7-9, with D unclear. Trimming left V 5 bases short and J 0 bases short, with 10 bases between. Germline CDR1 is SEHNR and CDR2 is FQNEAQ (reference sequence). This CDR3 spans 14 amino acids. The CDR3 DNA reads as TGTGCCAGCAGCCACCCTGGGATGAACACTGAAGCTTTCTTT. Protein product: CASSHPGMNTEAFF.

This clonotype was seen repeatedly, ten times or more. The V gene is TRBV7-8, the J gene TRBJ2-5; D not resolved. Germline values: CDR1 SGHVS, CDR2 FQNEAQ. CDR3 length equals 16 residues. Trimming took off 2 bases at V and 0 bases at J, with 13 bases between the two ends. CDR3 sequence: CASSLLLGLYQETQYF. CDR3 bases: TGTGCCAGCAGCTTATTGCTCGGATTGTACCAAGAGACCCAGTACTTC.

This clonotype showed up many times. This chain uses TRBV6-6 with TRBJ1-1; TRBD1 matches at 7 bases. The ends lost 0 bases at V and 11 bases at J; junction bases unmatched: 3. The germline CDR1 and CDR2 sequences are MNHNY and SVGAGI (reference sequence). CDR3 length equals 12 residues. CDR3 loop: CASSYSQGEAFF. CDR3 in DNA: TGTGCCAGCAGTTACTCCCAGGGGGAGGCTTTCTTT.